This is a list of T cell receptor beta chains from one sample in a study of radiotherapy plus CTLA-4 blockade in lung cancer. The data were produced by immunoSEQ multiplex PCR, yet TCRdb's version contains in-frame clones alone and is incomplete. The table lists about 76,000 clones, 78% of them singletons. This sample comprised peripheral blood, obtained from a patient treated with radiotherapy plus ipilimumab. The receptor source for this set is a human donor with non-small cell lung cancer whose response to radiotherapy plus ipilimumab could not be evaluated. Some clones in this sample may be carry-over from other donors' samples. The CDR3 runs from the conserved cysteine through the conserved F or W. Each record gives: V gene, D gene, clone size, J gene, CDR3 protein, CDR3 DNA. The D gene is left open where the match is weak. Where a row states a size, it is once, few, many or the class of an expanded clone; other rows omit it.

TRBV7-2	TRBD2	NA	TRBJ2-5	CASSLAGGSYQETQYF	TGTGCCAGCAGCTTAGCGGGGGGGTCGTACCAAGAGACCCAGTACTTC
TRBV6-5	NA	NA	TRBJ1-5	CASRTGTKDQPQHF	TGTGCCAGCAGAACCGGGACTAAGGATCAGCCCCAGCATTTT
TRBV9	NA	NA	TRBJ1-2	CASSVAGYGYTF	TGTGCCAGCAGCGTAGCAGGGTATGGCTACACCTTC
TRBV27	TRBD2	NA	TRBJ2-1	CASSLIPELAYNEQFF	TGTGCCAGCAGTTTAATCCCGGAACTAGCGTACAATGAGCAGTTCTTC
TRBV2	TRBD1	NA	TRBJ1-4	CASSPGDRGSEKLFF	TGTGCCAGCTCACCCGGTGACAGGGGGTCAGAAAAACTGTTTTTT
TRBV2	TRBD1	NA	TRBJ1-2	CASSEMSGQGLF	TGTGCCAGCAGTGAGATGTCGGGACAGGGGTTGTTC
TRBV9	NA	few	TRBJ2-7	CASSPRYEQYF	TGTGCCAGCAGCCCCCGCTACGAGCAGTACTTC
TRBV28	NA	many	TRBJ1-3	CASSHRQASYSGNTIYF	TGTGCCAGCAGTCACAGACAGGCCAGCTACTCTGGAAACACCATATATTTT
TRBV25-1	NA	NA	TRBJ2-1	CASSEGAPYNEQFF	TGTGCCAGCAGTGAGGGAGCTCCCTACAATGAGCAGTTCTTC
TRBV28	TRBD1	NA	TRBJ2-7	CASSTWGTGTPYEQYF	TGTGCCAGCAGTACCTGGGGGACAGGGACCCCCTACGAGCAGTACTTC
TRBV7-7	NA	NA	TRBJ2-2	CASSQDSLNTGELFF	TGTGCTAGCAGCCAGGACTCCTTGAACACCGGGGAGCTGTTTTTT
TRBV28	NA	NA	TRBJ1-4	CASSLWREKLFF	TGTGCCAGCAGTTTGTGGCGGGAAAAACTGTTTTTT
TRBV18	NA	NA	TRBJ2-3	CASSEGYSSDTQYF	TGTGCCAGCTCAGAGGGCTACTCCTCAGATACGCAGTATTTT
TRBV27	NA	NA	TRBJ2-3	CASSPYRGDTQYF	TGTGCCAGCAGTCCCTATCGGGGGGATACGCAGTATTTT
TRBV7-2	NA	many	TRBJ1-2	CASSLVGADSGYTF	TGTGCCAGCAGCTTAGTTGGGGCAGACTCTGGCTACACCTTC